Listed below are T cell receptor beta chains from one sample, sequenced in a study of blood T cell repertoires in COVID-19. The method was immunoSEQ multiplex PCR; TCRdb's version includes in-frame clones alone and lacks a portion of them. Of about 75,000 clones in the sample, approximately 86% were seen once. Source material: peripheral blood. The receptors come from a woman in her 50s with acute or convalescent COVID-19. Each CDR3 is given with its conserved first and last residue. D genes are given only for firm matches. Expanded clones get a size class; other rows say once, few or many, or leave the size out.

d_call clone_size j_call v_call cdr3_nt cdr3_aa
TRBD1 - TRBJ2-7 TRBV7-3 TGTGCCAGCAGCTTAAGCACAGGGGGAAGCGACTCCTACGAGCAGTACTTC CASSLSTGGSDSYEQYF
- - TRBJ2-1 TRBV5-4 TGTGCCAGCAGCTTCGACTCCACGGAGCAGTTCTTC CASSFDSTEQFF
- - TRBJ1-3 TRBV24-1 TGTGCCACCAGTGACCACGGTTCGTCTGGAAACACCATATATTTT CATSDHGSSGNTIYF
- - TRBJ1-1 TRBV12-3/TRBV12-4 TGTGCCAGCAGCTCCCCAGGGACTGAAGCTTTCTTT CASSSPGTEAFF
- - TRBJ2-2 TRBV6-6 TGTGCCAGCAGTTACCCGTCGGGGGTGGGGACCGGGGAGCTGTTTTTT CASSYPSGVGTGELFF
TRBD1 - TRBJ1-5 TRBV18 TGTGCCAGCTCACAGGGACAGGATCAGCCCCAGCATTTT CASSQGQDQPQHF
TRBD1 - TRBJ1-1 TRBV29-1 TGCAGCGTTGACCCCCGGGACAGGTGGTACACTGAAGCTTTCTTT CSVDPRDRWYTEAFF
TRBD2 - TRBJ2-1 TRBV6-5 TGTGCCAGCAGTCGGACTAGCGGAGGTCGGAATGAGCAGTTCTTC CASSRTSGGRNEQFF
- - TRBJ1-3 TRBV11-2 TGTGCCAGCGACCCAGGGACTTACTCTGGAAACACCATATATTTT CASDPGTYSGNTIYF
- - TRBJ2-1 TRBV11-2 TGTGCCAGCAGCTTACTAGGCAATGAGCAGTTCTTC CASSLLGNEQFF
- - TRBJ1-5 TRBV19 TGTGCCACCCGAAGCCGGGGACAATCCTCGCCCCAGCATTTT CATRSRGQSSPQHF
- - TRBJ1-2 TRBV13 TGTGCCAGCAGCGGGGGCAGGGTGGTAAGGGGCTACACCTTC CASSGGRVVRGYTF
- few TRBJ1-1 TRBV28 TGTGCCAGCAGTCTAGATAGGGGGGGTCGGTCTGAAGCTTTCTTT CASSLDRGGRSEAFF
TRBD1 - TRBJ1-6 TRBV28 TGTGCCAGCAGTTTACCACAGGGGTCTTCACCCCTCCACTTT CASSLPQGSSPLHF
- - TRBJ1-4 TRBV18 TGTGCCAGCTCACCACCGTCCTTAACTAATGAAAAACTGTTTTTT CASSPPSLTNEKLFF
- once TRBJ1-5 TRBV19 TGTGCCAGTAGTATAGGAGAAAGTAATCAGCCCCAGCATTTT CASSIGESNQPQHF
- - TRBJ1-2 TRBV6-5 TGTGCCAGCAGGCTCCCCGAGGCGGGCTATGGCTACACCTTC CASRLPEAGYGYTF
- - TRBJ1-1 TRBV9 TGTGCCAGCTCCGGGACTGCAACCCGTGGCACTGAAGCTTTCTTT CASSGTATRGTEAFF
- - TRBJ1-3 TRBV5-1 TGCGCCAGCCGGCAGGGGAGCTCTGGAAACACCATATATTTT CASRQGSSGNTIYF
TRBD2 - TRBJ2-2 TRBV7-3 TGTGCCAGCAGCTTAGTAGCGGGAGCCACCGGGGAGCTGTTTTTT CASSLVAGATGELFF
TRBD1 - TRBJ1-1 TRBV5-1 TGCGCCAGCAGCGGGACAGGTGGGTCGAACACTGAAGCTTTCTTT CASSGTGGSNTEAFF
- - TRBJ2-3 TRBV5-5 TGTGCCAGCAGGTCGTCCCCGGGTGGGAGAGATACGCAGTATTTT CASRSSPGGRDTQYF
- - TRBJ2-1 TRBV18 TGTGCCAGCTCACCACCTGCTAGCCGGAATGAGCAGTTCTTC CASSPPASRNEQFF
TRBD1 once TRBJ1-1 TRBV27 TGTGCCAGCAGTTCGTGGACAGGGGCTCGCGGTATGAACACTGAAGCTTTCTTT CASSSWTGARGMNTEAFF
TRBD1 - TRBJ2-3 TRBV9 TGTGCCAGCAGCGTAGAGAGGGGACAGGGGCCCACAGATACGCAGTATTTT CASSVERGQGPTDTQYF
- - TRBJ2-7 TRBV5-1 TGCGCCAGCAGCCCGGGCCGGGGGTACGAGCAGTACTTC CASSPGRGYEQYF
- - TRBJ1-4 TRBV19 TGTGCCAGTAGTTCACCGGGAGAGAATGAAAAACTGTTTTTT CASSSPGENEKLFF
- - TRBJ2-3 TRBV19 TGTGCCAGCCAACCGGGGAGCACAGATACGCAGTATTTT CASQPGSTDTQYF
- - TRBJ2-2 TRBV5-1 TGCGCCAGCAGCCCCCTTGGGAGGACAACTGCAAGGGAGCTGTTTTTT CASSPLGRTTARELFF
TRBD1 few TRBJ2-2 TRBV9 TGTGCCAGCAGCGCTCGGGACAGGGCCCACACCGGGGAGCTGTTTTTT CASSARDRAHTGELFF
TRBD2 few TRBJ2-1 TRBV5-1 TGCGCCAGCAGCTTGGACGGGGGGAGCTCCTACAATGAGCAGTTCTTC CASSLDGGSSYNEQFF
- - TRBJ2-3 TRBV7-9 TGTGCCAGCAGCTTGGGGCAGCCCACAGATACGCAGTATTTT CASSLGQPTDTQYF
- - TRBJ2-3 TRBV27 TGTGCCAGCAGTCTAACGTCAGATACGCAGTATTTT CASSLTSDTQYF
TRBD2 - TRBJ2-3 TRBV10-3 TGTGCCATCAGTGCAGGAGCGGGGGGCATTTCCACAGATACGCAGTATTTT CAISAGAGGISTDTQYF
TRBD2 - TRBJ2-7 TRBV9 TGTGCCAGCAGCGTAGGTAGCGGGGCTTCCTACGAGCAGTACTTC CASSVGSGASYEQYF